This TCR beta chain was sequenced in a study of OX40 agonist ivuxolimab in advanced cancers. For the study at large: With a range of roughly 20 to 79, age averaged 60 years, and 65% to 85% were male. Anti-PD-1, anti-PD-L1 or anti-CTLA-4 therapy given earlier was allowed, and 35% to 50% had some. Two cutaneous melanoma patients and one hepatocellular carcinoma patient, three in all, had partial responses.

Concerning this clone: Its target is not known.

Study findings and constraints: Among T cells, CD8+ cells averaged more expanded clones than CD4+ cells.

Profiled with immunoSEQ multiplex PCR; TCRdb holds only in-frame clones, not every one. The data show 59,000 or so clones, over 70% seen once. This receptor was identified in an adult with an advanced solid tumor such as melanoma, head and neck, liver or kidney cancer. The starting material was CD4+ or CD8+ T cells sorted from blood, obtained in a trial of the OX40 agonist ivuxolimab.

This chain's CDR3 is CASSLAPGFYEQYF. CDR3 sequence (DNA): TGCGCCAGCAGCTTGGCCCCGGGGTTCTACGAGCAGTACTTC. V and J are TRBV5-1 and TRBJ2-7; tentative D call: TRBD2 (5 bases). Between the trimmed V and J ends, which lost 0 bases and 3 bases, there was a span of 10 bases. Germline-derived CDR1 and CDR2 are SGHRS and YFSETQ. The CDR3 contains 14 residues.